These 3 T cell receptor beta chains were all obtained from the same sample, sequenced in a study of blood T cell repertoires in COVID-19. TCRdb keeps only in-frame clones here, not all; method: immunoSEQ multiplex PCR. The sample has 100,000 or so clones, over 75% seen once. Sequences were obtained from peripheral blood. The receptors here all came from a woman aged 25-40 years with acute or convalescent COVID-19.

This chain joins TRBV7-9 and TRBJ2-7, with a tentative D call TRBD2 (6 bases). Germline V gene lookup returns CDR1 SEHNR and CDR2 FQNEAQ (reference sequence). The CDR3 extends over 11 amino acids. Between the trimmed V and J ends, which lost 5 bases and 5 bases, there was a span of 7 bases. CDR3 bases: TGTGCCAGCAGCGCTAGCGACGAGCAGTACTTC. Translated, it gives CASSASDEQYF.

This clone was seen a handful of times. V is TRBV6-5 and J is TRBJ2-7; TRBD1 matches 8 bases. The CDR3 runs to 12 residues. The J segment lost 6 bases and the V segment lost 4 bases, leaving 2 bases of the junction unmatched. CDR1 is MNHEY and CDR2 is SVGAGI in the germline V gene. The CDR3 DNA follows: TGTGCCAGCAGTTTTCAGGGGGCCGAGCAGTACTTC. Amino acids: CASSFQGAEQYF.

This chain links TRBV7-6 with TRBJ2-7, with 7 bases identical to TRBD1. The trim removed 4 bases at V and 3 bases at J, leaving 6 bases unmatched. The CDR3 has 14 residues. The germline gives CDR1 SGHVS, CDR2 FNYEAQ. The CDR3 here is CASSSMGQLYEQYF. Here the CDR3 DNA reads TGTGCCAGCAGCTCAATGGGACAGCTCTACGAGCAGTACTTC.